Reported below is one TCR beta chain. Antigen: not known. One junction end disagrees with the germline gene, perhaps due to a read error. This record belongs to a study of T cells in narcolepsy. The data were produced by immunoSEQ multiplex PCR, yet TCRdb's version contains in-frame clones alone and is incomplete. The table lists about 27,000 clones, around nine tenths of them singletons, with 0.95% to 1.3% in the top ten. CDR1 LNHNV and CDR2 YYDKDF come from the germline V gene (reference sequence). The CDR3 consists of 15 residues. Study-wide results and caveats: Healthy controls reportedly lacked the autoreactive clonotypes serially found in patients' blood.

The sample taken for sequencing was CD45RA- memory CD4+ T cells from PBMCs. The TCR sequence derives from a human donor with narcolepsy. The chain is built from TRBV15 and TRBJ2-3, with D tentatively TRBD1 (6 bases). The CDR3 region has the DNA TGTGCCACCAGCAGAGCGGCAGGGACGACAGGTACGCAGTATTTT. Encoded protein: CATSRAAGTTGTQYF.